These T cell receptor beta chains were read from a single sample in a study of T cells in Graves' hyperthyroidism and ophthalmopathy. Each CDR3 protein gets one entry after TCRdb re-called the multiplex PCR reads with MiXCR. Among roughly 660,000 distinct CDR3 sequences listed, roughly 17% were seen once. The specimen sequenced was blood. Every receptor here comes from a man aged 50 to 60 with Graves' hyperthyroidism. Both conserved end residues are part of each CDR3. D genes are given only for firm matches. Not every row has a clone size; where given, it reads once, few, many or a size class.

j_gene: TRBJ2-1
d_gene: TRBD2
abundance: .
v_gene: TRBV11-1
CDR3aa: CASSTQAGGRYNEQFF
CDR3nt: TGTGCCAGCAGCACCCAAGCGGGAGGGCGCTACAATGAGCAGTTCTTC

j_gene: TRBJ2-1
d_gene: .
abundance: many
v_gene: TRBV20-1
CDR3aa: CSARTGYSYNEQFF
CDR3nt: TGCAGTGCTAGAACAGGGTATTCCTACAATGAGCAGTTCTTC

j_gene: TRBJ2-1
d_gene: TRBD2
abundance: .
v_gene: TRBV6-6
CDR3aa: CASSYSREVYEQFF
CDR3nt: TGTGCCAGCAGTTACTCGCGGGAGGTATACGAGCAGTTCTTC

j_gene: TRBJ1-1
d_gene: .
abundance: many
v_gene: TRBV10-3
CDR3aa: CAISGGSNTEAFF
CDR3nt: TGTGCCATCAGTGGAGGGTCGAACACTGAAGCTTTCTTT

j_gene: TRBJ1-1
d_gene: .
abundance: many
v_gene: TRBV2
CDR3aa: CASSEQGQNTEAFF
CDR3nt: TGTGCCAGCAGTGAACAAGGACAAAACACTGAAGCTTTCTTT

j_gene: TRBJ2-1
d_gene: .
abundance: .
v_gene: TRBV9
CDR3aa: CASSVEGQTYNEQFF
CDR3nt: TGTGCCAGCAGCGTAGAAGGACAGACTTACAATGAGCAGTTCTTC

j_gene: TRBJ1-5
d_gene: TRBD1
abundance: .
v_gene: TRBV4-1
CDR3aa: CASSLVPGGGNNQPQHF
CDR3nt: TGCGCCAGCAGCCTCGTACCAGGGGGAGGGAACAATCAGCCCCAGCATTTT

j_gene: TRBJ2-6
d_gene: .
abundance: few
v_gene: TRBV20-1
CDR3aa: CSAIQGSGANVLTF
CDR3nt: TGCAGTGCTATACAGGGCTCTGGGGCCAACGTCCTGACTTTC

j_gene: TRBJ1-5
d_gene: .
abundance: .
v_gene: TRBV7-2
CDR3aa: CASSFDGQMGQPQHF
CDR3nt: TGTGCCAGCAGCTTTGACGGACAGATGGGTCAGCCCCAGCATTTT

j_gene: TRBJ2-3
d_gene: .
abundance: many
v_gene: TRBV7-3
CDR3aa: CASSFDREYGTQYF
CDR3nt: TGTGCCAGCAGCTTTGATCGGGAGTATGGGACGCAGTATTTT

j_gene: TRBJ1-5
d_gene: .
abundance: many
v_gene: TRBV28
CDR3aa: CASTVLPEESSNQPQHF
CDR3nt: TGTGCCAGCACCGTTCTCCCCGAGGAGAGTAGCAATCAGCCCCAGCATTTT

j_gene: TRBJ2-1
d_gene: .
abundance: many
v_gene: TRBV7-9
CDR3aa: CASSLKPGLGLNEQFF
CDR3nt: TGTGCCAGCAGCTTAAAACCGGGACTCGGCTTAAATGAGCAGTTCTTC

j_gene: TRBJ2-5
d_gene: .
abundance: .
v_gene: TRBV4-2
CDR3aa: CASSQDGRWGETQYF
CDR3nt: TGTGCCAGCAGCCAGGACGGACGGTGGGGAGAGACCCAGTACTTC

j_gene: TRBJ1-2
d_gene: .
abundance: many
v_gene: TRBV3-1
CDR3aa: CATGIGRDGYTF
CDR3nt: TGTGCCACCGGGATCGGTCGTGATGGCTACACCTTC

j_gene: TRBJ2-7
d_gene: .
abundance: .
v_gene: TRBV5-5
CDR3aa: CASSPLTGNPSYEQYF
CDR3nt: TGTGCCAGCAGTCCTCTCACAGGGAACCCCTCCTACGAGCAGTACTTC

j_gene: TRBJ2-5
d_gene: TRBD1
abundance: .
v_gene: TRBV6-1
CDR3aa: CASSPPGQGWGETQYF
CDR3nt: TGTGCCAGCAGTCCGCCGGGACAGGGTTGGGGAGAGACCCAGTACTTC

j_gene: TRBJ2-5
d_gene: TRBD2
abundance: many
v_gene: TRBV2
CDR3aa: CASTASGAGTQYF
CDR3nt: TGTGCCAGCACTGCTAGCGGGGCCGGGACCCAGTACTTC

j_gene: TRBJ1-3
d_gene: .
abundance: many
v_gene: TRBV2
CDR3aa: CASSGRLGSGNTIYF
CDR3nt: TGTGCCAGCAGTGGAAGGTTAGGGTCTGGAAACACCATATATTTT

j_gene: TRBJ2-1
d_gene: .
abundance: many
v_gene: TRBV7-8
CDR3aa: CASSALRVGSYNEQFF
CDR3nt: TGTGCCAGCAGCGCTCTCAGGGTGGGCTCCTACAATGAGCAGTTCTTC

j_gene: TRBJ2-6
d_gene: .
abundance: .
v_gene: TRBV25-1
CDR3aa: CASSEMGQGTGANVLTF
CDR3nt: TGTGCCAGCAGTGAAATGGGGCAGGGGACTGGGGCCAACGTCCTGACTTTC

j_gene: TRBJ2-2
d_gene: .
abundance: many
v_gene: TRBV6-6
CDR3aa: CASSYGGGVNTGELFF
CDR3nt: TGTGCCAGCAGTTACGGGGGCGGGGTGAACACCGGGGAGCTGTTTTTT

j_gene: TRBJ2-1
d_gene: .
abundance: many
v_gene: TRBV11-3
CDR3aa: CASSFDPVDNEQFF
CDR3nt: TGTGCCAGCAGCTTCGACCCTGTTGACAATGAGCAGTTCTTC

j_gene: TRBJ1-4
d_gene: TRBD1
abundance: .
v_gene: TRBV7-9
CDR3aa: CASLLSGTGGEKLFF
CDR3nt: TGTGCCAGCCTCCTGTCCGGGACAGGGGGTGAAAAACTGTTTTTT

j_gene: TRBJ2-2
d_gene: TRBD2
abundance: .
v_gene: TRBV29-1
CDR3aa: CSVGGTSSASTGELFF
CDR3nt: TGCAGCGTTGGGGGGACTAGCTCGGCGAGCACCGGGGAGCTGTTTTTT

j_gene: TRBJ1-4
d_gene: .
abundance: many
v_gene: TRBV3-1
CDR3aa: CASSQEGLGEKLFF
CDR3nt: TGTGCCAGCAGCCAAGAGGGGCTGGGAGAAAAACTGTTTTTT

j_gene: TRBJ2-7
d_gene: .
abundance: many
v_gene: TRBV10-2
CDR3aa: CASRDGGTLYEQYF
CDR3nt: TGCGCCAGCAGAGACGGCGGGACCCTCTACGAGCAGTACTTC

j_gene: TRBJ2-7
d_gene: .
abundance: .
v_gene: TRBV12-3/TRBV12-4
CDR3aa: CACSLALTIAYEQYF
CDR3nt: TGTGCCTGCAGTTTAGCTCTCACGATAGCCTACGAGCAGTACTTC

j_gene: TRBJ1-2
d_gene: .
abundance: few
v_gene: TRBV7-2
CDR3aa: CASSLVSAGANYGYTF
CDR3nt: TGTGCCAGCAGCTTAGTTTCGGCGGGAGCTAACTATGGCTACACCTTC

j_gene: TRBJ1-1
d_gene: .
abundance: .
v_gene: TRBV28
CDR3aa: CASDHENTEAFF
CDR3nt: TGTGCCAGCGACCACGAGAACACTGAAGCTTTCTTT

j_gene: TRBJ1-1
d_gene: TRBD1
abundance: many
v_gene: TRBV28
CDR3aa: CASSLDRGANTEAFF
CDR3nt: TGTGCCAGCAGTCTGGACAGGGGGGCGAACACTGAAGCTTTCTTT

j_gene: TRBJ2-5
d_gene: TRBD2
abundance: many
v_gene: TRBV7-9
CDR3aa: CASSPGLVGTATQYF
CDR3nt: TGTGCCAGCAGCCCAGGACTAGTGGGGACGGCGACCCAGTACTTC

j_gene: TRBJ1-4
d_gene: TRBD1
abundance: many
v_gene: TRBV28
CDR3aa: CASRPGGAREKLFF
CDR3nt: TGTGCCAGCAGACCAGGGGGCGCGCGGGAAAAACTGTTTTTT

j_gene: TRBJ2-3
d_gene: TRBD2
abundance: .
v_gene: TRBV7-3
CDR3aa: CASSLFSGGPNTQYF
CDR3nt: TGTGCCAGCAGCTTATTTTCGGGAGGGCCAAATACGCAGTATTTT

j_gene: TRBJ2-5
d_gene: .
abundance: few
v_gene: TRBV18
CDR3aa: CASSPYDDGAQYF
CDR3nt: TGTGCCAGCTCACCATATGACGACGGGGCCCAGTACTTC

j_gene: TRBJ2-1
d_gene: TRBD2
abundance: .
v_gene: TRBV28
CDR3aa: CASSFTSGYNEQFF
CDR3nt: TGTGCCAGCAGTTTTACTAGCGGGTACAATGAGCAGTTCTTC

j_gene: TRBJ1-2
d_gene: TRBD1
abundance: many
v_gene: TRBV29-1
CDR3aa: CSVEATGALGYTF
CDR3nt: TGCAGCGTTGAAGCGACAGGGGCGTTGGGCTACACCTTC

j_gene: TRBJ1-4
d_gene: .
abundance: .
v_gene: TRBV7-9
CDR3aa: CASSGTERGEKLFF
CDR3nt: TGTGCCAGCAGCGGGACCGAGCGGGGTGAAAAACTGTTTTTT

j_gene: TRBJ2-7
d_gene: .
abundance: many
v_gene: TRBV27
CDR3aa: CASSVPGVSDEQYF
CDR3nt: TGTGCCAGCAGCGTCCCAGGGGTTAGCGACGAGCAGTACTTC

j_gene: TRBJ2-1
d_gene: TRBD2
abundance: many
v_gene: TRBV3-1
CDR3aa: CASSPGTLAGRVYNEQFF
CDR3nt: TGTGCCAGCAGTCCCGGAACCCTAGCGGGAAGGGTATACAATGAGCAGTTCTTC

j_gene: TRBJ1-5
d_gene: .
abundance: .
v_gene: TRBV24-1
CDR3aa: CATSDTGFNQPQHF
CDR3nt: TGTGCCACCAGTGATACAGGATTCAATCAGCCCCAGCATTTT

j_gene: TRBJ1-5
d_gene: TRBD1
abundance: many
v_gene: TRBV7-2
CDR3aa: CASSLGQDQPQHF
CDR3nt: TGTGCCAGCAGCCTAGGACAGGATCAGCCCCAGCATTTT

j_gene: TRBJ2-2
d_gene: TRBD2
abundance: .
v_gene: TRBV20-1
CDR3aa: CSARDQLGSGITGELFF
CDR3nt: TGCAGTGCTAGAGATCAATTGGGTAGCGGGATCACCGGGGAGCTGTTTTTT

j_gene: TRBJ2-1
d_gene: .
abundance: few
v_gene: TRBV24-1
CDR3aa: CATSGAGTYNEQFF
CDR3nt: TGTGCCACCTCGGGGGCAGGGACCTACAATGAGCAGTTCTTC

j_gene: TRBJ1-6
d_gene: .
abundance: few
v_gene: TRBV29-1
CDR3aa: CSVEYGSRSSYNSPLHF
CDR3nt: TGCAGCGTTGAATACGGAAGCCGGAGCTCCTATAATTCACCCCTCCACTTT

j_gene: TRBJ2-1
d_gene: TRBD1
abundance: .
v_gene: TRBV20-1
CDR3aa: CSAKTGTYNEQFF
CDR3nt: TGCAGTGCTAAGACAGGGACCTACAATGAGCAGTTCTTC

j_gene: TRBJ2-5
d_gene: TRBD2
abundance: many
v_gene: TRBV19
CDR3aa: CASSSSLAVIQETQYF
CDR3nt: TGTGCCAGTAGTAGCTCGCTAGCGGTTATTCAAGAGACCCAGTACTTC

j_gene: TRBJ2-3
d_gene: .
abundance: many
v_gene: TRBV7-2
CDR3aa: CASSLAREHTQYF
CDR3nt: TGTGCCAGCAGCTTAGCCAGGGAACATACGCAGTATTTT

j_gene: TRBJ2-7
d_gene: .
abundance: many
v_gene: TRBV28
CDR3aa: CASSLGRDSSYEQYF
CDR3nt: TGTGCCAGCAGTTTAGGGAGGGACAGCTCCTACGAGCAGTACTTC

j_gene: TRBJ2-5
d_gene: TRBD2
abundance: .
v_gene: TRBV7-9
CDR3aa: CASSRRTSDYGETQYF
CDR3nt: TGTGCCAGCAGCCGACGGACTAGCGACTACGGAGAGACCCAGTACTTC

j_gene: TRBJ2-5
d_gene: TRBD1
abundance: .
v_gene: TRBV27
CDR3aa: CASSPVGQFQETQYF
CDR3nt: TGTGCCAGCAGCCCGGTGGGACAGTTTCAAGAGACCCAGTACTTC

j_gene: TRBJ2-3
d_gene: .
abundance: once
v_gene: TRBV19
CDR3aa: CASSPGLLVGGGTDTQYF
CDR3nt: TGTGCCAGTAGTCCCGGGCTACTGGTCGGCGGTGGCACAGATACGCAGTATTTT

j_gene: TRBJ2-7
d_gene: TRBD2
abundance: few
v_gene: TRBV13
CDR3aa: CASSLFRTSGNYEQYF
CDR3nt: TGTGCCAGCAGCTTATTTCGGACTAGCGGGAACTACGAGCAGTACTTC

j_gene: TRBJ1-2
d_gene: .
abundance: many
v_gene: TRBV30
CDR3aa: CAFDRGFDYGYTF
CDR3nt: TGTGCCTTCGATAGGGGCTTCGACTATGGCTACACCTTC

j_gene: TRBJ2-2
d_gene: TRBD1
abundance: many
v_gene: TRBV2
CDR3aa: CASKGGLTNTGELFF
CDR3nt: TGTGCCAGCAAAGGGGGCCTAACTAACACCGGGGAGCTGTTTTTT

j_gene: TRBJ2-5
d_gene: TRBD2
abundance: many
v_gene: TRBV20-1
CDR3aa: CSAQLAGAPQETQYF
CDR3nt: TGCAGTGCCCAACTGGCGGGAGCCCCCCAAGAGACCCAGTACTTC

j_gene: TRBJ2-5
d_gene: TRBD2
abundance: many
v_gene: TRBV20-1
CDR3aa: CSGISGETQYF
CDR3nt: TGCAGTGGGATTAGCGGGGAGACCCAGTACTTC

j_gene: TRBJ2-1
d_gene: .
abundance: few
v_gene: TRBV10-3
CDR3aa: CAISESGAQGREQFF
CDR3nt: TGTGCCATCAGTGAGTCGGGGGCACAAGGCCGTGAGCAGTTCTTC

j_gene: TRBJ1-2
d_gene: TRBD1
abundance: .
v_gene: TRBV5-1
CDR3aa: CASTQDREFNGYTF
CDR3nt: TGCGCCAGCACTCAGGACAGGGAATTTAATGGCTACACCTTC

j_gene: TRBJ2-1
d_gene: .
abundance: many
v_gene: TRBV10-3
CDR3aa: CAIREESSYNEQFF
CDR3nt: TGTGCCATCAGGGAGGAAAGCTCCTACAATGAGCAGTTCTTC

j_gene: TRBJ1-6
d_gene: .
abundance: many
v_gene: TRBV27
CDR3aa: CASAALLGSPLHF
CDR3nt: TGTGCCAGCGCTGCGCTCCTTGGTTCACCCCTCCACTTT